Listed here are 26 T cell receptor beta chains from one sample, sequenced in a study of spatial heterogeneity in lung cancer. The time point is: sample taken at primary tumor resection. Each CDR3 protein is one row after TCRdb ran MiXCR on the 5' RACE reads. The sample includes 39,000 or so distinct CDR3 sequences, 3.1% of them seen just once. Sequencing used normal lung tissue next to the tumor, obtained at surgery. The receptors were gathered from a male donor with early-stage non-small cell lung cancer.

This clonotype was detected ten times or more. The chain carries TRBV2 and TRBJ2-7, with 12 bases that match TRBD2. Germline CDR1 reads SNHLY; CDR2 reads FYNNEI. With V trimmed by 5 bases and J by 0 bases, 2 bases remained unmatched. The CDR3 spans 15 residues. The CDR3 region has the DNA TGTGCCAGCAGTATGACTAGCGGGAGCTCCTACGAGCAGTACTTC. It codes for CASSMTSGSSYEQYF.

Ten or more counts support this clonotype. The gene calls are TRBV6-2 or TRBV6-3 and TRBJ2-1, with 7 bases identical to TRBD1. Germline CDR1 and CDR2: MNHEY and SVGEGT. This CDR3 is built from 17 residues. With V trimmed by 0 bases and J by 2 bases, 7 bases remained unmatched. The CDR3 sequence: CASSYSNEGAAYNEQFF. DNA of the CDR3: TGTGCCAGCAGTTACTCGAATGAGGGGGCAGCCTACAATGAGCAGTTCTTC.

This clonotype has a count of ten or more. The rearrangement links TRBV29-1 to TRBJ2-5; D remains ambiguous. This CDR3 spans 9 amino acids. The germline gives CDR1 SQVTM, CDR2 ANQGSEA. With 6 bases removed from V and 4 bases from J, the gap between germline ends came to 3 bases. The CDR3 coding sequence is TGCAGCGTCCCAGAGACCCAGTACTTC. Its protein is CSVPETQYF. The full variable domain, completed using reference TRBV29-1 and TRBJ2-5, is SAVISQKPSRDICQRGTSLTIQCQVDSQVTMMFWYRQQPGQSLTLIATANQGSEATYESGFVIDKFPISRPNLTFSTLTVSNMSPEDSSIYLCSVPETQYFGPGTRLLVL.

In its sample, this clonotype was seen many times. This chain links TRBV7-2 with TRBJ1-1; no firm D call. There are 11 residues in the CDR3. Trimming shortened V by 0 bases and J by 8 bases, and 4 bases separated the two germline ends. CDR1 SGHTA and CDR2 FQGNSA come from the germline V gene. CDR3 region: CASSLAGEAFF. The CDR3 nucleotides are TGTGCCAGCAGCTTAGCCGGGGAAGCTTTCTTT.

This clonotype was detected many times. CDR3: CATSRQDGEAFF. The CDR3 nucleotides are TGTGCCACCAGCAGACAAGACGGTGAAGCTTTCTTT. The chain carries TRBV15 and TRBJ1-1, with no clear D. The length of the CDR3 is 12 residues. The V end was cut by 2 bases, the J end by 7 bases, with 8 bases between. Germline values: CDR1 LNHNV, CDR2 YYDKDF (reference sequence).

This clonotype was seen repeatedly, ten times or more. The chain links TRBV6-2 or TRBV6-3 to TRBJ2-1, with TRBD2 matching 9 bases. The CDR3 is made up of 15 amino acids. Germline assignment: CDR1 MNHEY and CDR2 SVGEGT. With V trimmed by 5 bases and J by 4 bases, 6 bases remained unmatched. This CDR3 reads CASSRSGGRYNEQFF. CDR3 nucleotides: TGTGCCAGCAGTAGAAGCGGGGGGAGATACAATGAGCAGTTCTTC.

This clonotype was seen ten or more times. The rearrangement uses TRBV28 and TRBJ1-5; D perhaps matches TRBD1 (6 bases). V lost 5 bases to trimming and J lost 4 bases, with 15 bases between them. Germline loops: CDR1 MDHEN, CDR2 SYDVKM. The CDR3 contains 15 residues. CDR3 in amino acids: CASSRTQGWNQPQHF. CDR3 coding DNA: TGTGCCAGCAGTAGAACTCAGGGGTGGAATCAGCCCCAGCATTTT. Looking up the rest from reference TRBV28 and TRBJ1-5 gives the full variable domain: DVKVTQSSRYLVKRTGEKVFLECVQDMDHENMFWYRQDPGLGLRLIYFSYDVKMKEKGDIPEGYSVSREKKERFSLILESASTNQTSMYLCASSRTQGWNQPQHFGDGTRLSIL.

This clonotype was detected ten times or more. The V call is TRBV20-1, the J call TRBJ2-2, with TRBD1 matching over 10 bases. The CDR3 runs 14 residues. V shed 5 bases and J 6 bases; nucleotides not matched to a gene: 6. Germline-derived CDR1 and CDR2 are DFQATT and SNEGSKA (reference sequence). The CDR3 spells CSAPGTGVSGELFF. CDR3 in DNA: TGCAGTGCTCCCGGGACAGGGGTTTCCGGGGAGCTGTTTTTT.

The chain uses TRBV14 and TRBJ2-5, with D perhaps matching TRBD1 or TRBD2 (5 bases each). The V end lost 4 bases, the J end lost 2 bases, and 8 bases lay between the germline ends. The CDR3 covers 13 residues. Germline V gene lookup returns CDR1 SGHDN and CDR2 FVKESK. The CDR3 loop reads CASSPREQETQYF. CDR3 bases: TGTGCCAGCAGCCCCAGGGAGCAAGAGACCCAGTACTTC. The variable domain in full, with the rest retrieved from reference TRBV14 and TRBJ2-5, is EAGVTQFPSHSVIEKGQTVTLRCDPISGHDNLYWYRRVMGKEIKFLLHFVKESKQDESGMPNNRFLAERTGGTYSTLKVQPAELEDSGVYFCASSPREQETQYFGPGTRLLVL.

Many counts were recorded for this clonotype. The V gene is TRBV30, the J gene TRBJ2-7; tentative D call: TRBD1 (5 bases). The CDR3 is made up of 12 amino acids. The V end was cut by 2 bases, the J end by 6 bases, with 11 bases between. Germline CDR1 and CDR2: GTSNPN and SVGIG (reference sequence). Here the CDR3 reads CAWSNPGPEQYF. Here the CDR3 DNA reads TGTGCCTGGAGTAACCCAGGGCCCGAGCAGTACTTC.

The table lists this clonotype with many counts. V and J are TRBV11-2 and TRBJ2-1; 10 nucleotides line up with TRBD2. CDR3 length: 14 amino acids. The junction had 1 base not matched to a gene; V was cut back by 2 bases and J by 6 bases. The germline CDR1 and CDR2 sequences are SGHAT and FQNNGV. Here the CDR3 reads CASSLRTSGNEQFF. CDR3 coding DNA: TGTGCCAGCAGCTTAAGGACTAGCGGCAATGAGCAGTTCTTC.

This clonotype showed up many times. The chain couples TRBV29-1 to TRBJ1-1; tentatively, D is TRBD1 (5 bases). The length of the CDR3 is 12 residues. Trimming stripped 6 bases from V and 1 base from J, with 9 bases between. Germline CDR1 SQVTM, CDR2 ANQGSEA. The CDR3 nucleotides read TGCAGCGTGGGGCATCCGAACACTGAAGCTTTCTTT. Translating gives CSVGHPNTEAFF.

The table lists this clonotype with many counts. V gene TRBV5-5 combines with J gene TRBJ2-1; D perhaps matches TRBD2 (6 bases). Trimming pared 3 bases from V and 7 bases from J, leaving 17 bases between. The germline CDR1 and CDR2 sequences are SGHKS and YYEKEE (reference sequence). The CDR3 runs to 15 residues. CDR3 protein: CASSSLPSALNEQFF. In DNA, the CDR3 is TGTGCCAGCAGCTCCCTACCTAGCGCCCTAAATGAGCAGTTCTTC. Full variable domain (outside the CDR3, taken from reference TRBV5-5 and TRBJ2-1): DAGVTQSPTHLIKTRGQQVTLRCSPISGHKSVSWYQQVLGQGPQFIFQYYEKEERGRGNFPDRFSARQFPNYSSELNVNALLLGDSALYLCASSSLPSALNEQFFGPGTRLTVL.

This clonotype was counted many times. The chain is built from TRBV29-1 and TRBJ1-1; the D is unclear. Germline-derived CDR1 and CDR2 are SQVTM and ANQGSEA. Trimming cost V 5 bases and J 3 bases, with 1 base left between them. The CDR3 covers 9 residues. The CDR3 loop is CSVYTEAFF. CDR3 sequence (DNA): TGCAGCGTTTACACTGAAGCTTTCTTT.

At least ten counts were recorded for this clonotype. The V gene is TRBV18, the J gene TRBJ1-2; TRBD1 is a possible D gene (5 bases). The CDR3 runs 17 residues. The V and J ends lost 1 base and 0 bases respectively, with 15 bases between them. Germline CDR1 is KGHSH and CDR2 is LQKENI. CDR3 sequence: CASSPRQAGAANYGYTF. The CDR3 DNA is TGTGCCAGCTCACCACGGCAGGCCGGGGCAGCTAACTATGGCTACACCTTC.

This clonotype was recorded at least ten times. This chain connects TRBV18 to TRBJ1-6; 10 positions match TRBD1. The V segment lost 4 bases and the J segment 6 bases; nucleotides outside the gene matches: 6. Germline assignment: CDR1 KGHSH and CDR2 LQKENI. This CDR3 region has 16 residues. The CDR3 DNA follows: TGTGCCAGCTCACTAACCGGGACAGGGGTTAATTCACCCCTCCACTTT. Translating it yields CASSLTGTGVNSPLHF.

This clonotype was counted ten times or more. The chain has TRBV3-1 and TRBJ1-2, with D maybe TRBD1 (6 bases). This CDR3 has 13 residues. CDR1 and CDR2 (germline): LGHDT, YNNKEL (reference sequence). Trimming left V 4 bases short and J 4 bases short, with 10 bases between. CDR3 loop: CASSLQGGYGYTF. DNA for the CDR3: TGTGCCAGCAGCCTACAGGGAGGCTATGGCTACACCTTC.

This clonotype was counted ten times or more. This CDR3 reads CATTEGETQYF. The CDR3 DNA follows: TGTGCCACTACGGAGGGGGAGACCCAGTACTTC. The chain links TRBV3-1 to TRBJ2-5, with D tentatively TRBD2 (6 bases). CDR1 and CDR2 from the germline V gene are LGHDT and YNNKEL (reference sequence). The V gene lost 10 bases and the J gene lost 5 bases, with 11 bases spanning the gap. CDR3 size: 11 residues.

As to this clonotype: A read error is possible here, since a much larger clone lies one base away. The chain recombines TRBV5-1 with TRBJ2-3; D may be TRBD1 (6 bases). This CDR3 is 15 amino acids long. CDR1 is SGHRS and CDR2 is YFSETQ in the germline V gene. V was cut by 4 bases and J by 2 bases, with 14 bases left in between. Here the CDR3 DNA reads TGCGCCAGCAGCCCCAGTCAGGGGAACACAGATACGCAGTATTTT. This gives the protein CASSPSQGNTDTQYF. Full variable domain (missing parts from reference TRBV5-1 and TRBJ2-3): KAGVTQTPRYLIKTRGQQVTLSCSPISGHRSVSWYQQTPGQGLQFLFEYFSETQRNKGNFPGRFSGRQFSNSRSEMNVSTLELGDSALYLCASSPSQGNTDTQYFGPGTRLTVL.

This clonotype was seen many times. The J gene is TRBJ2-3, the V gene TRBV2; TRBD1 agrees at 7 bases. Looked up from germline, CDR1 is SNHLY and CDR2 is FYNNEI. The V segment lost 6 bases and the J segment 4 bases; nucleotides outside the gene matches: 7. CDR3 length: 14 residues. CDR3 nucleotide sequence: TGTGCCAGCAGCCGAGGACAGGAGGCAGATACGCAGTATTTT. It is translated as CASSRGQEADTQYF.

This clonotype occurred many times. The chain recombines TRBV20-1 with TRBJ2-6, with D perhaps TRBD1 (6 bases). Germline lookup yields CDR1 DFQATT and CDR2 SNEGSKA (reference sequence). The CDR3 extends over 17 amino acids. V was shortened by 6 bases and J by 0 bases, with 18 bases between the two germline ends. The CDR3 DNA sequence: TGCAGTGCAAGCCCGGGACATCTTAGCTCTGGGGCCAACGTCCTGACTTTC. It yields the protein CSASPGHLSSGANVLTF.

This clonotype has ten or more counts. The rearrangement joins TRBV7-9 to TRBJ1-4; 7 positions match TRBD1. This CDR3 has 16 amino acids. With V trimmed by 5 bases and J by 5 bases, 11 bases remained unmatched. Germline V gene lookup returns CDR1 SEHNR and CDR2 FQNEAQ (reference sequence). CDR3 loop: CASSRFGQTGNEKLFF. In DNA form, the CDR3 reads TGTGCCAGCAGCCGTTTCGGACAGACAGGGAATGAAAAACTGTTTTTT.

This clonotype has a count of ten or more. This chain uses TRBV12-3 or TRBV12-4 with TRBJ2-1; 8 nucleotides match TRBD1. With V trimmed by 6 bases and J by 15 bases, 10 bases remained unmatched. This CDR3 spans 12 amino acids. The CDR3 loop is CASSQDRVLLFF. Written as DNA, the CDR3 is TGTGCCAGCAGCCAGGACAGGGTCCTTTTGTTCTTC.

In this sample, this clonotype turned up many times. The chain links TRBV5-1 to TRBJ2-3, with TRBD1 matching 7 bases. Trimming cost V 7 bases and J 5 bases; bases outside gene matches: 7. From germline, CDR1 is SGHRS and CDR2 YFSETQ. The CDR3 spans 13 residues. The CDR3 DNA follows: TGCGCCAGCTTCGAACAGGGGATAGATACGCAGTATTTT. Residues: CASFEQGIDTQYF. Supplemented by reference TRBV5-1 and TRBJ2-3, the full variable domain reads KAGVTQTPRYLIKTRGQQVTLSCSPISGHRSVSWYQQTPGQGLQFLFEYFSETQRNKGNFPGRFSGRQFSNSRSEMNVSTLELGDSALYLCASFEQGIDTQYFGPGTRLTVL.

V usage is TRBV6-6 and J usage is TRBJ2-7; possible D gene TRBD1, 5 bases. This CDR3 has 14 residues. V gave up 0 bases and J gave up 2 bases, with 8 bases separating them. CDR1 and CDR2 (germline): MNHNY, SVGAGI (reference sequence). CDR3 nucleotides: TGTGCCAGCAGTTACTCACAGGTCCCCTACGAGCAGTACTTC. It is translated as CASSYSQVPYEQYF.

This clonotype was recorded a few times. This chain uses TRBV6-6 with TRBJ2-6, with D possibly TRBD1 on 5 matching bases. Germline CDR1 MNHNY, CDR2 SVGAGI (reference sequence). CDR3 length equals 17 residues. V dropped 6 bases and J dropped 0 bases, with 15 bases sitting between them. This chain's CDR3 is CASRTGDSRSGANVLTF. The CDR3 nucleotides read TGTGCCAGCAGAACCGGAGACAGCCGCTCTGGGGCCAACGTCCTGACTTTC.